The 17 T cell receptor beta chains reported below all come from one sample, sequenced in a study of T cell responses to AZD1222 COVID-19 vaccine. Assay used: immunoSEQ multiplex PCR; TCRdb lists only in-frame clones, some missing. The sample records around 64,000 clones, about 83% being singletons. The sequences come from peripheral blood, collected 28 days after the second AZD1222 dose. The source is an adult who received the AZD1222 COVID-19 vaccine.

A single count supports this clone. V gene TRBV7-2 combines with J gene TRBJ2-3; 8 bases match TRBD1. The germline gives CDR1 SGHTA, CDR2 FQGNSA. The CDR3 extends over 14 amino acids. The trim removed 5 bases at V and 5 bases at J, leaving 6 bases unmatched. CDR3 residues: CASSPPGGGDTQYF. In DNA, the CDR3 is TGTGCCAGCAGCCCCCCAGGGGGCGGAGATACGCAGTATTTT.

The V call is TRBV10-3, the J call TRBJ1-5, with D maybe TRBD1 (6 bases). Germline-derived CDR1 and CDR2 are ENHRY and SYGVKD. The V end was cut by 6 bases, the J end by 1 base, with 10 bases between. The length of the CDR3 is 14 residues. The CDR3 DNA reads TGTGCCATCAGCCTGACAGGAAGCAATCAGCCCCAGCATTTT. Translation: CAISLTGSNQPQHF.

The chain combines TRBV5-6 with TRBJ2-5; possibly TRBD1 for D (7 bases). The germline CDR1 and CDR2 sequences are SGHDT and YYEEEE. V was clipped by 6 bases and J by 5 bases, with 14 bases between them. This CDR3 comprises 13 residues. CDR3 nucleotides: TGTGCCAGCAACTTACAGGGGAGGGAGACCCAGTACTTC. This codes for CASNLQGRETQYF.

The gene calls are TRBV7-9 and TRBJ1-1; D ambiguous. Germline V CDR1 and CDR2: SEHNR, FQNEAQ (reference sequence). The CDR3 contains 12 residues. Trimming cost V 1 base and J 11 bases, with 11 bases left between them. CDR3 DNA: TGTGCCAGCAGCTTAGAAGCGTCTGGGGCTTTCTTT. Protein sequence: CASSLEASGAFF.

The chain employs TRBV10-3 and TRBJ2-2; 9 positions agree with TRBD2. The CDR3 is 17 residues long. Trimming at V came to 1 base and at J to 2 bases, leaving 5 bases not matched to a gene. The germline gives CDR1 ENHRY, CDR2 SYGVKD. This chain's CDR3 is CAISEYRAGGNTGELFF. Written as DNA, the CDR3 is TGTGCCATCAGTGAGTATAGAGCGGGGGGTAACACCGGGGAGCTGTTTTTT.

The gene calls are TRBV7-6 and TRBJ2-7; D tentatively fits TRBD1 or TRBD2 (6 bases each). The ends were cut back, 4 bases at V and 6 bases at J, with 10 bases in the middle. The CDR3 is 12 residues long. Germline assignment: CDR1 SGHVS and CDR2 FNYEAQ. CDR3 region: CASSSQGGEQYF. CDR3 DNA sequence: TGTGCCAGCAGCTCACAGGGAGGCGAGCAGTACTTC.

The rearrangement links TRBV6-6 to TRBJ1-5; 7 bases match TRBD1. This CDR3 is 14 amino acids long. The germline gives CDR1 MNHNY, CDR2 SVGAGI (reference sequence). Germline trimming cut 5 bases from V and 5 bases from J; bases unmatched to any gene: 6. The CDR3 DNA reads TGTGCCAGCAGTCGGACAGGATGGGATCAGCCCCAGCATTTT. It is translated as CASSRTGWDQPQHF.

DNA for the CDR3: TGTGCCAGCAGCCCCGGGACACCCAACTACGAGCAGTACTTC. As protein: CASSPGTPNYEQYF. This chain links TRBV5-6 with TRBJ2-7; D might be TRBD1 (6 bases). The CDR3 extends over 14 amino acids. V lost 4 bases, J lost 3 bases, and 14 bases lay in between. Germline V gene lookup returns CDR1 SGHDT and CDR2 YYEEEE.

The sample holds a few counts of this clone. This CDR3 is also generated by other DNA sequences in the sample. The chain couples TRBV16 to TRBJ2-1, with 8 bases matching TRBD1. This CDR3 region has 16 residues. The V gene end was trimmed by 11 bases and the J gene end by 2 bases; junction bases not matched to a gene: 14. CDR1 and CDR2 (germline): KGHSY, FQNENV. The DNA of the CDR3 is TGTGCCCGCCGCCCCCCGCCAGGGGGCCCCTACAATGAGCAGTTCTTC. Encoded protein: CARRPPPGGPYNEQFF.

V gene TRBV6-1 combines with J gene TRBJ1-1, with D uncertain. CDR3 length equals 15 residues. Trimming stripped 3 bases from V and 6 bases from J, with 17 bases between. Germline CDR1 is MNHNS and CDR2 is SASEGT. This CDR3 is CASSDKGLLSPEAFF. CDR3 bases: TGTGCCAGCAGTGACAAGGGCCTGCTAAGCCCTGAAGCTTTCTTT.

This clone was seen repeatedly, ten times or more. V usage is TRBV5-1 and J usage is TRBJ2-7, with no clear D. With 4 bases removed from V and 0 bases from J, the gap between germline ends came to 8 bases. Germline values: CDR1 SGHRS, CDR2 YFSETQ. CDR3 length equals 13 residues. CDR3 sequence (DNA): TGCGCCAGCAGCCCGATAGGCTCCTACGAGCAGTACTTC. As protein: CASSPIGSYEQYF.

This chain uses TRBV7-9 with TRBJ2-1, with 9 nucleotides matching TRBD2. J gave up 4 bases and V 5 bases, and 6 bases lay outside the gene matches. Germline V lookup: CDR1 SEHNR, CDR2 FQNEAQ (reference sequence). The CDR3 contains 15 residues. CDR3 sequence reads: CASSRAGGLYNEQFF. DNA of the CDR3: TGTGCCAGCAGCCGAGCGGGGGGCTTATACAATGAGCAGTTCTTC.

The chain couples TRBV7-9 to TRBJ1-6; tentative D call: TRBD1 (5 bases). The length of the CDR3 is 17 residues. V shed 1 base and J shed 8 bases, with 18 bases lying between them. Germline CDR1 reads SEHNR; CDR2 reads FQNEAQ (reference sequence). This CDR3 reads CASSLESSGWWDSPLHF. The CDR3, as DNA: TGTGCCAGCAGCTTAGAGTCCTCAGGGTGGTGGGATTCACCCCTCCACTTT.

CDR3 in DNA: TGTGCCAGCTCACCAGTGACTGTCAATGGCTACACCTTC. Translated: CASSPVTVNGYTF. The chain has TRBV18 and TRBJ1-2; no firm D call. The CDR3 length is 13 residues. CDR1 and CDR2 (germline): KGHSH, LQKENI. The V and J ends lost 2 bases and 6 bases respectively, with 10 bases between them.

The rearrangement joins TRBV7-9 to TRBJ1-2, with TRBD1 as a possible D gene (5 bases). The CDR3 runs to 13 residues. Germline values: CDR1 SEHNR, CDR2 FQNEAQ (reference sequence). The germline V and J ends were trimmed by 5 bases and 4 bases, with 11 bases remaining between them. CDR3 region: CASSLGTAYGYTF. Written as DNA, the CDR3 is TGTGCCAGCAGCCTCGGGACGGCCTATGGCTACACCTTC.

This chain links TRBV7-8 with TRBJ1-1; D not certain. V was trimmed by 5 bases and J by 1 base, leaving 14 bases between them. The CDR3 has 15 residues. CDR1 SGHVS and CDR2 FQNEAQ come from the germline V gene. The CDR3 region has the DNA TGTGCCAGCAGCCAAGTGCGGGGTCCGAACACTGAAGCTTTCTTT. This sequence encodes CASSQVRGPNTEAFF.

This clone was counted a single time. The chain uses TRBV7-6 and TRBJ1-2; the D gene is possibly TRBD1 (6 bases). The CDR3 length is 15 residues. Germline V CDR1 and CDR2: SGHVS, FNYEAQ. V was pared by 5 bases and J by 7 bases, with 20 bases between. Here the CDR3 DNA reads TGTGCCAGCAGCCCCCGGATTTCGGGGGCCGGTGGCTACACCTTC. Protein: CASSPRISGAGGYTF. Filled out from reference TRBV7-6 and TRBJ1-2, the complete variable domain reads GAGVSQSPRYKVTKRGQDVALRCDPISGHVSLYWYRQALGQGPEFLTYFNYEAQQDKSGLPNDRFSAERPEGSISTLTIQRTEQRDSAMYRCASSPRISGAGGYTFGSGTRLTVV.